Below, 24 T cell receptor beta chains from the same sample are listed, as sequenced in a study of blood T cell repertoires in COVID-19. Clones were sequenced by immunoSEQ multiplex PCR, and TCRdb holds only the in-frame ones, with some missing. The sample consists of some 270,000 clones, around 90% of them appearing once. The specimen was peripheral blood. The source of these receptors is a man aged 45-65 years with acute or convalescent COVID-19.

The V and J genes are TRBV13 and TRBJ1-2; 7 bases fit TRBD1. Germline values: CDR1 PRHDT, CDR2 FYEKMQ (reference sequence). The junction had 3 bases not matched to a gene; V was cut back by 3 bases and J by 2 bases. This CDR3 has 14 amino acids. The CDR3 DNA sequence: TGTGCCAGCAGCTTGGGACAGAACAACTATGGCTACACCTTC. Protein: CASSLGQNNYGYTF.

This clone is classed as medium-sized. This chain uses TRBV29-1 with TRBJ2-7; TRBD1 might be the D (5 bases). Trimming pared 1 base from V and 3 bases from J, leaving 13 bases between. The CDR3 loop spans 14 amino acids. CDR1 SQVTM and CDR2 ANQGSEA come from the germline V gene. The CDR3 DNA sequence: TGCAGCGTTGAAGGCAGGGAAGGCCACTACGAGCAGTACTTC. Residues: CSVEGREGHYEQYF.

The CDR3 loop reads CASSLAGVPQGRETQYF. In nucleotides, the CDR3 is TGTGCCAGCAGCTTGGCCGGGGTGCCCCAAGGTAGGGAGACCCAGTACTTC. The chain employs TRBV5-4 and TRBJ2-5; tentative D call: TRBD2 (5 bases). Germline V CDR1 and CDR2: SGHNT, YYREEE (reference sequence). The CDR3 consists of 17 residues. V gave up 0 bases and J gave up 5 bases, with 20 bases separating them.

The gene calls are TRBV12-3 or TRBV12-4 and TRBJ1-2; the match to TRBD1 covers 10 bases. The junction had 1 base not matched to a gene; V was cut back by 4 bases and J by 8 bases. This CDR3 region has 12 residues. The CDR3 spells CASSWTGGGYTF. The CDR3, as DNA: TGTGCCAGCAGTTGGACAGGGGGGGGCTACACCTTC.

The count of this clone is one. This chain connects TRBV25-1 to TRBJ1-1; 7 bases are shared with TRBD1. CDR1 MGHDK and CDR2 SYGVNS come from the germline V gene. J lost 6 bases, V lost 3 bases, and 13 bases had no gene match. This CDR3 region has 16 residues. The CDR3 is CASSDDRSRGPSEAFF. Written as DNA, the CDR3 is TGTGCCAGCAGTGACGATCGAAGTAGGGGGCCGTCTGAAGCTTTCTTT.

The V call is TRBV3-1 (or the pseudogene TRBV3-2), the J call TRBJ2-3; 7 bases match TRBD1. The CDR3 is made up of 16 amino acids. CDR1 and CDR2 from the germline V gene are LGHDT and YNNKEL (reference sequence). V shed 0 bases, J shed 4 bases, and the junction held 7 bases outside the gene matches. DNA of the CDR3: TGTGCCAGCAGCCAAGAGCTGACAGGGAATTCAGATACGCAGTATTTT. It yields the protein CASSQELTGNSDTQYF.

This clone was detected once. This chain links TRBV7-3 with TRBJ2-1, with 8 bases matching TRBD2. J lost 10 bases, V lost 2 bases, and 10 bases had no gene match. CDR1 is SGHTA, CDR2 FQGTGA, per germline. CDR3 length: 15 amino acids. The CDR3: CASSLGAGAHREQFF. In DNA, the CDR3 is TGTGCCAGCAGCTTAGGAGCGGGGGCCCATAGGGAGCAGTTCTTC.

V usage is TRBV29-1 and J usage is TRBJ1-1, with TRBD1 identical over 9 bases. The CDR3 length is 12 residues. Trimming cost V 4 bases and J 3 bases; bases outside gene matches: 0. Per germline, CDR1 SQVTM and CDR2 ANQGSEA. The CDR3 spells CSVGTGDTEAFF. The CDR3 DNA reads as TGCAGCGTTGGGACAGGGGACACTGAAGCTTTCTTT.

V is TRBV11-2 and J is TRBJ1-3; 8 nucleotides match TRBD1. The V and J ends lost 3 bases and 2 bases, in that order; junction bases with no gene match: 3. This CDR3 has 15 amino acids. CDR1 and CDR2 from the germline V gene are SGHAT and FQNNGV. In DNA form, the CDR3 reads TGTGCCAGCAGCTTCCCAGGGGGCACTGGAAACACCATATATTTT. Translating gives CASSFPGGTGNTIYF.

The chain combines TRBV19 with TRBJ2-7, with 10 bases fitting TRBD2. The germline gives CDR1 LNHDA, CDR2 SQIVND (reference sequence). The J segment lost 5 bases and the V segment lost 6 bases, leaving 10 bases of the junction unmatched. The CDR3 runs to 15 residues. The DNA for the CDR3 is TGTGCCAGTAGCCCAAGGGGACTAGCGATGAACGAGCAGTACTTC. This sequence encodes CASSPRGLAMNEQYF.

This rearrangement joins TRBV5-1 to TRBJ2-7; 7 bases map to TRBD1. The CDR3 runs 15 residues. V lost 0 bases to trimming and J lost 2 bases; unmatched junction nucleotides: 5. Germline CDR1 and CDR2: SGHRS and YFSETQ. Here the CDR3 reads CASSLEGRGTYEQYF. The CDR3 coding sequence is TGCGCCAGCAGCTTGGAGGGCAGGGGGACCTACGAGCAGTACTTC.

J is TRBJ1-4 and V is TRBV2; D remains unclear. Per the germline V gene, CDR1 is SNHLY and CDR2 is FYNNEI. Trimming took off 7 bases at V and 0 bases at J, with 9 bases between the two ends. The CDR3 contains 14 residues. The chain's CDR3 is CASKERATNEKLFF. The CDR3 DNA follows: TGTGCCAGCAAGGAGAGAGCAACTAATGAAAAACTGTTTTTT. Drawing the rest from reference TRBV2 and TRBJ1-4, the complete variable domain is EPEVTQTPSHQVTQMGQEVILRCVPISNHLYFYWYRQILGQKVEFLVSFYNNEISEKSEIFDDQFSVERPDGSNFTLKIRSTKLEDSAMYFCASKERATNEKLFFGSGTQLSVL.

This clone was recorded only once. V gene TRBV3-1 (or the pseudogene TRBV3-2) combines with J gene TRBJ2-2; a weak D match, TRBD2 (6 bases). In germline, CDR1 is LGHDT, CDR2 YNNKEL (reference sequence). V was trimmed by 4 bases and J by 1 base, leaving 10 bases between them. The CDR3 extends over 15 amino acids. CDR3 in DNA: TGTGCCAGCAGCCTGGGAGGAATGAACACCGGGGAGCTGTTTTTT. This codes for CASSLGGMNTGELFF.

The V call is TRBV12-5, the J call TRBJ1-4; the match to TRBD1 covers 9 bases. Per the germline V gene, CDR1 is LGHNT and CDR2 is FRNRAP. The CDR3 length is 14 residues. V gave up 6 bases and J gave up 8 bases; unmatched junction bases: 7. The CDR3 here is CASGPGTGTEKLFF. The CDR3 coding sequence is TGTGCTAGTGGCCCAGGGACAGGGACCGAAAAACTGTTTTTT.

V is TRBV18 and J is TRBJ2-5, with 7 bases aligning to TRBD1. Trimming took 5 bases from V and 1 from J; bases not matched to a gene: 7. CDR1 is KGHSH and CDR2 is LQKENI in the germline V gene. CDR3 length: 15 residues. Here the CDR3 reads CASSSGQLSQETQYF. As DNA, the CDR3 is TGTGCCAGCTCATCGGGACAGCTCAGCCAAGAGACCCAGTACTTC.

The rearrangement joins TRBV4-1 to TRBJ2-5, with TRBD2 matching 13 bases. The V gene end was trimmed by 3 bases and the J gene end by 5 bases; junction bases not matched to a gene: 3. Germline V gene sequence: CDR1 MGHRA, CDR2 YSYEKL. The CDR3 consists of 15 residues. The CDR3 bases are TGCGCCAGCAGCCACGGACTAGCGGGGGTGGAGACCCAGTACTTC. This sequence encodes CASSHGLAGVETQYF.

V and J are TRBV6-5 and TRBJ2-1, with 11 nucleotides matching TRBD2. CDR1 MNHEY and CDR2 SVGAGI come from the germline V gene. V lost 10 bases to trimming and J lost 4 bases; unmatched junction nucleotides: 3. This CDR3 has 13 residues. CDR3 sequence reads: CATRLAGYNEQFF. Here the CDR3 DNA reads TGTGCCACTAGACTAGCGGGGTACAATGAGCAGTTCTTC.

The chain couples TRBV25-1 to TRBJ2-3; D possibly corresponds to TRBD1 (6 bases). V lost 5 bases and J lost 2, with 14 bases in between. CDR3 length: 15 residues. The V gene's germline CDR1 is MGHDK and CDR2 SYGVNS. This chain's CDR3 is CASSSNRVLTDTQYF. The CDR3 nucleotides read TGTGCCAGCAGTTCGAACAGGGTACTCACAGATACGCAGTATTTT.

The gene calls are TRBV3-1 (or the pseudogene TRBV3-2) and TRBJ2-2, with 13 bases aligning to TRBD2. Germline loops: CDR1 LGHDT, CDR2 YNNKEL (reference sequence). CDR3 size: 17 residues. The ends lost 10 bases at V and 0 bases at J; junction bases unmatched: 8. In DNA form, the CDR3 reads TGTGCCACTCGACTAGCGGGGGGTCAAACGAACACCGGGGAGCTGTTTTTT. Protein: CATRLAGGQTNTGELFF.

V and J are TRBV5-1 and TRBJ2-2, with 9 bases identical to TRBD1. Germline CDR1 SGHRS, CDR2 YFSETQ. The CDR3 extends over 16 amino acids. The ends lost 4 bases at V and 4 bases at J; junction bases unmatched: 8. The CDR3 loop is CASSPRTGDITGELFF. CDR3 DNA sequence: TGCGCCAGCAGCCCCAGGACAGGGGATATCACCGGGGAGCTGTTTTTT.

The V and J genes are TRBV2 and TRBJ1-3; 8 positions agree with TRBD1. Germline values: CDR1 SNHLY, CDR2 FYNNEI. The CDR3 is 16 residues long. Trimming took 7 bases from V and 0 from J; bases not matched to a gene: 8. CDR3 protein: CASTLQGANSGNTIYF. The CDR3 DNA reads as TGTGCCAGCACCCTCCAGGGGGCCAACTCTGGAAACACCATATATTTT. The full variable domain, with the rest looked up from reference TRBV2 and TRBJ1-3, is EPEVTQTPSHQVTQMGQEVILRCVPISNHLYFYWYRQILGQKVEFLVSFYNNEISEKSEIFDDQFSVERPDGSNFTLKIRSTKLEDSAMYFCASTLQGANSGNTIYFGEGSWLTVV.

CDR3 in amino acids: CASSLRQGVSGNTIYF. CDR3 sequence (DNA): TGTGCCAGCAGCCTAAGACAGGGGGTCTCTGGAAACACCATATATTTT. The chain has TRBV3-1 (or the pseudogene TRBV3-2) and TRBJ1-3, with TRBD1 matching 9 bases. The CDR3 sequence is 16 residues long. Trimming at V came to 4 bases and at J to 0 bases, leaving 4 bases not matched to a gene. Germline V gives CDR1 LGHDT, CDR2 YNNKEL (reference sequence).

The V gene is TRBV9, the J gene TRBJ1-1; possible D gene TRBD1, 5 bases. This CDR3 contains 18 residues. Germline V gene sequence: CDR1 SGDLS, CDR2 YYNGEE. The ends were cut back, 4 bases at V and 5 bases at J, with 27 bases in the middle. For the CDR3, the DNA is TGTGCCAGCAGCTCATCGCCGCGTCAGGGTTTCTCGCGGACTGAAGCTTTCTTT. Protein product: CASSSSPRQGFSRTEAFF.

The chain couples TRBV5-1 to TRBJ2-2; D is possibly TRBD1 (6 bases). V lost 3 bases and J lost 7, with 10 bases in between. Germline values: CDR1 SGHRS, CDR2 YFSETQ. CDR3 length: 13 residues. The CDR3 DNA follows: TGCGCCAGCAGCTCACAGGGAAACGGGGAGCTGTTTTTT. The encoded protein is CASSSQGNGELFF.